These 22 T cell receptor beta chains came from one sample sequenced in a study of blood T cell repertoires in COVID-19. Here immunoSEQ multiplex PCR was the method, and the copy in TCRdb shows in-frame clones only, minus some. The sample has around 68,000 clones, 87% seen once. The specimen was peripheral blood. The origin of the receptors is a man aged 50-59 years with active COVID-19.

The CDR3 here is CASSDGPNSPLHF. CDR3 sequence (DNA): TGTGCCAGCAGTGACGGCCCAAATTCACCCCTCCACTTT. The V gene is TRBV6-4, the J gene TRBJ1-6; no clear D. V lost 2 bases and J lost 7, with 6 bases in between. The V gene's germline CDR1 is MRHNA and CDR2 SNTAGT. The CDR3 is 13 residues long.

The genes are TRBV27 and TRBJ1-6; possible D gene TRBD1, 6 bases. V lost 0 bases, J lost 9 bases, and 21 bases lay in between. This CDR3 has 18 amino acids. The germline V gene encodes CDR1 MNHEY and CDR2 SMNVEV (reference sequence). The DNA of the CDR3 is TGTGCCAGCAGTTTATCGGGCCCGCGGGGGGCCGGCGGTTCACCCCTCCACTTT. Encoded protein: CASSLSGPRGAGGSPLHF.

This chain joins TRBV28 and TRBJ2-5; TRBD2 aligns across 7 bases. Germline CDR1 MDHEN, CDR2 SYDVKM. The V gene end was trimmed by 4 bases and the J gene end by 3 bases; junction bases not matched to a gene: 2. The length of the CDR3 is 13 residues. Written as DNA, the CDR3 is TGTGCCAGCAGTTCGGGGGGTGAAGAGACCCAGTACTTC. Its protein product is CASSSGGEETQYF.

The chain joins TRBV7-9 to TRBJ2-1; D perhaps matches TRBD1 (6 bases). CDR1 SEHNR and CDR2 FQNEAQ come from the germline V gene (reference sequence). The CDR3 spans 13 residues. Trimming took off 5 bases at V and 4 bases at J, with 9 bases between the two ends. CDR3: CASSKTGYNEQFF. The DNA of the CDR3 is TGTGCCAGCAGCAAAACAGGGTACAATGAGCAGTTCTTC.

Written as DNA, the CDR3 is TGTGCCAGCAGCGGGGGGGGGAATTATAATTCACCCCTCCACTTT. This codes for CASSGGGNYNSPLHF. This chain joins TRBV9 and TRBJ1-6; TRBD1 might be the D (5 bases). The CDR3 covers 15 residues. The germline CDR1 and CDR2 sequences are SGDLS and YYNGEE. Trimming removed 3 bases from V and 4 bases from J, with 11 bases in between.

This chain uses TRBV27 with TRBJ1-4; D not resolved. The germline CDR1 and CDR2 sequences are MNHEY and SMNVEV (reference sequence). V lost 3 bases, J lost 3 bases, and 5 bases lay in between. This CDR3 spans 13 amino acids. The CDR3 DNA follows: TGTGCCAGCAGTTTTTATCCTAATGAAAAACTGTTTTTT. This gives the protein CASSFYPNEKLFF. Filled out from reference TRBV27 and TRBJ1-4, the complete variable domain reads EAQVTQNPRYLITVTGKKLTVTCSQNMNHEYMSWYRQDPGLGLRQIYYSMNVEVTDKGDVPEGYKVSRKEKRNFPLILESPSPNQTSLYFCASSFYPNEKLFFGSGTQLSVL.

The chain combines TRBV3-1 (or the pseudogene TRBV3-2) with TRBJ1-6; TRBD1 matches at 7 bases. Looked up from germline, CDR1 is LGHDT and CDR2 is YNNKEL (reference sequence). Trimming removed 3 bases from V and 9 bases from J; junction bases left unmatched: 5. This CDR3 spans 14 amino acids. CDR3 sequence (DNA): TGTGCCAGCAGCCATCCGGGACAGCGTTCACCCCTCCACTTT. This translates into CASSHPGQRSPLHF.

The chain employs TRBV5-6 and TRBJ2-3, with D perhaps TRBD2 (6 bases). CDR1 and CDR2 from the germline V gene are SGHDT and YYEEEE. This CDR3 is built from 15 residues. V gave up 0 bases and J gave up 0 bases, with 8 bases separating them. As DNA, the CDR3 is TGTGCCAGCAGCTTGGGGGACTTGAGCACAGATACGCAGTATTTT. Its protein product is CASSLGDLSTDTQYF.

The V and J genes are TRBV7-9 and TRBJ2-7, with a tentative D call TRBD1 (6 bases). The CDR3 has 14 residues. The germline V and J ends were trimmed by 4 bases and 4 bases, with 14 bases remaining between them. Germline-derived CDR1 and CDR2 are SEHNR and FQNEAQ (reference sequence). CDR3 coding DNA: TGTGCCAGCAGCTGGGGGACACAAGGTTACGAGCAGTACTTC. It translates to CASSWGTQGYEQYF.

J is TRBJ2-5 and V is TRBV7-2, with 13 bases that match TRBD2. V was pared by 5 bases and J by 1 base, with 4 bases of the junction left unmatched. CDR3 length equals 16 residues. Germline V gives CDR1 SGHTA, CDR2 FQGNSA. CDR3 sequence (DNA): TGTGCCAGCAGCCTACTAGCGGGGGGGCCCCAAGAGACCCAGTACTTC. Residues: CASSLLAGGPQETQYF. The full variable domain, its missing parts supplied by reference TRBV7-2 and TRBJ2-5, is GAGVSQSPSNKVTEKGKDVELRCDPISGHTALYWYRQSLGQGLEFLIYFQGNSAPDKSGLPSDRFSAERTGGSVSTLTIQRTQQEDSAVYLCASSLLAGGPQETQYFGPGTRLLVL.

The chain joins TRBV25-1 to TRBJ1-2; TRBD1 matches 7 bases. J was trimmed by 6 bases and V by 4 bases; bases with no gene match: 5. This CDR3 spans 13 amino acids. CDR1 is MGHDK, CDR2 SYGVNS, per germline. The CDR3 nucleotides read TGTGCCAGCAGTGTGCGGCAGGGGGATGGCTACACCTTC. It translates to CASSVRQGDGYTF.

V and J are TRBV5-6 and TRBJ2-7; D unclear. The CDR3 is made up of 14 amino acids. Deletions cut 2 bases from V and 1 base from J, with 10 bases between. Germline V gene sequence: CDR1 SGHDT, CDR2 YYEEEE. CDR3 in DNA: TGTGCCAGCAGCTTCGACATTTCGTCCTACGAGCAGTACTTC. Its translation: CASSFDISSYEQYF.

The chain couples TRBV9 to TRBJ2-1; TRBD2 is a possible D gene (5 bases). The germline V gene encodes CDR1 SGDLS and CDR2 YYNGEE. Trimming took 4 bases from V and 4 from J, leaving 24 bases between them. The CDR3 is 18 amino acids. The CDR3 loop is CASSSPLNGLAEYNEQFF. CDR3 DNA: TGTGCCAGCAGCTCCCCCTTAAACGGGCTAGCTGAGTACAATGAGCAGTTCTTC.

This chain links TRBV7-3 with TRBJ2-1; TRBD2 matches 10 bases. Germline assignment: CDR1 SGHTA and CDR2 FQGTGA. With V trimmed by 4 bases and J by 9 bases, 6 bases remained unmatched. This CDR3 region has 14 residues. The CDR3 region has the DNA TGTGCCAGCAGCTGGCCGACTAGCGGGTCTGAGCAGTTCTTC. This gives the protein CASSWPTSGSEQFF.

This clone has only a few counts. The V and J genes are TRBV3-1 (or the pseudogene TRBV3-2) and TRBJ1-5, with 7 nucleotides matching TRBD1. CDR1 is LGHDT and CDR2 is YNNKEL in the germline V gene (reference sequence). This CDR3 spans 13 amino acids. V lost 4 bases and J lost 9; bases outside the gene matches: 6. Written as DNA, the CDR3 is TGTGCCAGCAGCCCGGACAGGTTCGGGCCCCAGCATTTT. Translation gives CASSPDRFGPQHF.

This chain links TRBV28 with TRBJ1-1, with TRBD1 matching 11 bases. Germline trimming cut 2 bases from V and 7 bases from J; bases unmatched to any gene: 12. CDR1 is MDHEN, CDR2 SYDVKM, per germline. This CDR3 is 17 amino acids long. The CDR3 spells CASSLVNVGGTGGEAFF. DNA for the CDR3: TGTGCCAGCAGTTTAGTGAACGTTGGGGGGACAGGGGGTGAAGCTTTCTTT.

The CDR3 DNA is TGTGCCAGCAGCCCTCCGGGGACTAGCTTCTACGAGCAGTACTTC. This gives the protein CASSPPGTSFYEQYF. This chain joins TRBV7-9 and TRBJ2-7, with 9 bases aligning to TRBD2. In germline, CDR1 is SEHNR, CDR2 FQNEAQ (reference sequence). Trimming at V came to 5 bases and at J to 3 bases, leaving 8 bases not matched to a gene. The CDR3 is made up of 15 amino acids.

The CDR3 nucleotides are TGTGCCAGCAGCCTCGCTCCCGGGACAGGGGACGGAAACACCATATATTTT. As protein: CASSLAPGTGDGNTIYF. This chain joins TRBV28 and TRBJ1-3; 10 bases align to TRBD1. The CDR3 extends over 17 amino acids. The trim removed 6 bases at V and 4 bases at J, leaving 12 bases unmatched. Looked up from germline, CDR1 is MDHEN and CDR2 is SYDVKM.

This rearrangement joins TRBV7-9 to TRBJ2-7, with 10 nucleotides matching TRBD2. The CDR3 consists of 14 residues. Germline V gives CDR1 SEHNR, CDR2 FQNEAQ (reference sequence). V trimming: 4 bases; J trimming: 4 bases; junction bases outside the gene matches: 4. The CDR3 protein is CASSSSGSGYEQYF. CDR3 nucleotide sequence: TGTGCCAGCAGCTCTAGCGGGAGCGGGTACGAGCAGTACTTC.

The rearrangement joins TRBV10-3 to TRBJ2-1; 9 bases are shared with TRBD2. The CDR3 totals 16 residues. Germline V lookup: CDR1 ENHRY, CDR2 SYGVKD. With V trimmed by 7 bases and J by 0 bases, 7 bases remained unmatched. CDR3 nucleotide sequence: TGTGCCATCATGGCTAGCGGGACCAGCTCCTACAATGAGCAGTTCTTC. Its protein product is CAIMASGTSSYNEQFF.

The genes are TRBV18 and TRBJ2-3, with 9 bases aligning to TRBD2. This CDR3 comprises 17 residues. J lost 3 bases, V lost 4 bases, and 11 bases had no gene match. Germline CDR1 and CDR2: KGHSH and LQKENI. The CDR3 nucleotides read TGTGCCAGCTCACTTAGGACCTCTAGCGGGATGACAGATACGCAGTATTTT. Its translation is CASSLRTSSGMTDTQYF.

V is TRBV24-1 and J is TRBJ1-2, with D unclear. With 1 base removed from V and 3 bases from J, the gap between germline ends came to 5 bases. Germline values: CDR1 KGHDR, CDR2 SFDVKD. The CDR3 has 13 residues. This chain's CDR3 is CATSDFADYGYTF. The CDR3 DNA reads as TGTGCCACCAGTGATTTCGCAGACTATGGCTACACCTTC.